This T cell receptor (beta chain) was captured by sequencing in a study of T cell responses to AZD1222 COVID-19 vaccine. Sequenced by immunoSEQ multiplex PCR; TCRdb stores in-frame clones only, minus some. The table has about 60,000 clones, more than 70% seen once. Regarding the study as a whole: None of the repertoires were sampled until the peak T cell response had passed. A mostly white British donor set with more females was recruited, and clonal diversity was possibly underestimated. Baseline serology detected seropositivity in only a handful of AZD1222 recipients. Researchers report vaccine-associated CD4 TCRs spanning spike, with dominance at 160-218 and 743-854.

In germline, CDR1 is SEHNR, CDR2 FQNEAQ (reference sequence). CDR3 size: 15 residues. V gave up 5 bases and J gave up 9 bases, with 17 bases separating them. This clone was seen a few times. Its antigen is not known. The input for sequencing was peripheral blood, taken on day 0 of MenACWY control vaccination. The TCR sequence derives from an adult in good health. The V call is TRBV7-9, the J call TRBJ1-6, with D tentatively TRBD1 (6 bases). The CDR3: CASSLTEGGGSPLHF. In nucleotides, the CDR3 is TGTGCCAGCAGCCTCACCGAGGGGGGCGGTTCACCCCTCCACTTT.